This T cell receptor (beta chain) stems from a study of T cell responses to AZD1222 COVID-19 vaccine. Study-level results: Regions 160-218 and 743-854 held dominance among vaccine-associated CD4 TCRs, which spanned spike.

Clones were sequenced by immunoSEQ multiplex PCR, and TCRdb holds only the in-frame ones, with some missing. Of about 140,000 clones listed, roughly 92% are singletons. Comments on this clone: The antigen remains undetermined.

The input for sequencing was peripheral blood, taken on day 0 of AZD1222 vaccination. The source of this sequence is an adult in good health.

CDR3 DNA sequence: TGTGCCAGCACTCCATCACCGGGGGGAATGGGTCCCCAGCATTTT. This gives the protein CASTPSPGGMGPQHF. This chain links TRBV28 with TRBJ1-5, with a weak D call TRBD1 (5 bases). The CDR3 length is 15 residues. In germline, CDR1 is MDHEN, CDR2 SYDVKM. Trimming took 7 bases from V and 10 from J, leaving 23 bases between them.